Below, 21 T cell receptor beta chains from the same sample are listed, as sequenced in a study of blood T cell repertoires in COVID-19. Generated by immunoSEQ multiplex PCR, the TCRdb table keeps only in-frame clones and is missing some. The data contain hundreds of thousands of clones, roughly 85% of them singletons. Sequencing was done on a sample of peripheral blood. These receptor sequences come from a man aged 50 to 60 with active or convalescent COVID-19.

The rearrangement links TRBV7-8 to TRBJ2-3; 7 bases are shared with TRBD2. The germline V gene has CDR1 SGHVS and CDR2 FQNEAQ. The CDR3 runs 14 residues. The V and J ends lost 4 bases and 5 bases, in that order; junction bases with no gene match: 6. The CDR3 DNA sequence: TGTGCCAGCAGCTCTGCGGGAGCTAAAGATACGCAGTATTTT. Its protein is CASSSAGAKDTQYF.

The chain is built from TRBV19 and TRBJ2-2, with D possibly being TRBD2 (6 bases). The CDR3 has 15 residues. The V end lost 5 bases, the J end lost 5 bases, and 15 bases lay between the germline ends. Germline CDR1 is LNHDA and CDR2 is SQIVND (reference sequence). The CDR3 region is CASSAVRAGTGELFF. The CDR3 bases are TGTGCCAGTAGTGCCGTTCGGGCGGGAACCGGGGAGCTGTTTTTT.

The chain employs TRBV12-3 or TRBV12-4 and TRBJ2-7; D might be TRBD2 (6 bases). The V end lost 4 bases, the J end lost 6 bases, and 13 bases lay between the germline ends. The CDR3 spans 13 residues. The CDR3 sequence is CASSSAKRAEQYF. The CDR3 nucleotides read TGTGCCAGCAGTTCCGCAAAGCGGGCCGAGCAGTACTTC.

The J gene is TRBJ1-5, the V gene TRBV30; possibly TRBD1 for D (5 bases). V dropped 1 base and J dropped 4 bases, with 8 bases sitting between them. The CDR3 has 13 amino acids. Germline V CDR1 and CDR2: GTSNPN, SVGIG (reference sequence). CDR3 nucleotides: TGTGCCTGGAGTGAAACAGGAAATCAGCCCCAGCATTTT. It specifies CAWSETGNQPQHF.

The chain recombines TRBV7-2 with TRBJ1-5; no reliable D call. V shed 1 base and J shed 4 bases, with 11 bases lying between them. Germline loops: CDR1 SGHTA, CDR2 FQGNSA. This CDR3 contains 15 residues. The DNA for the CDR3 is TGTGCCAGCAGCTTAGTAGCGGTTGTGAATCAGCCCCAGCATTTT. Its protein is CASSLVAVVNQPQHF.

CDR3 protein: CASSDLRRDNSPLHF. The DNA for the CDR3 is TGCGCCAGCAGTGATCTTCGTCGGGATAATTCACCCCTCCACTTT. The rearrangement links TRBV10-2 to TRBJ1-6; D remains ambiguous. Looked up from germline, CDR1 is WSHSY and CDR2 is SAAADI. V gave up 3 bases and J gave up 5 bases, with 11 bases separating them. The CDR3 loop spans 15 amino acids.

This sequence joins TRBV6-1 and TRBJ2-1; 8 nucleotides align to TRBD1. In germline, CDR1 is MNHNS, CDR2 SASEGT. The junction had 3 bases not matched to a gene; V was cut back by 3 bases and J by 2 bases. The CDR3 runs 15 residues. The CDR3 loop is CASSEDRAAYNEQFF. DNA of the CDR3: TGTGCCAGCAGTGAGGACAGGGCGGCCTACAATGAGCAGTTCTTC.

This chain joins TRBV4-3 and TRBJ1-2, with TRBD1 matching over 7 bases. V lost 1 base, J lost 4 bases, and 6 bases stayed unmatched. Germline loops: CDR1 LGHNA, CDR2 YSLEER. This CDR3 has 15 amino acids. CDR3 nucleotides: TGCGCCAGCAGCCAAGGACAAGGACAGGCCTATGGCTACACCTTC. Its protein is CASSQGQGQAYGYTF.

This clone was seen a few times. V usage is TRBV9 and J usage is TRBJ1-4; 9 bases agree with TRBD1. Germline CDR1 reads SGDLS; CDR2 reads YYNGEE. The CDR3 is 16 residues long. After removal of 4 bases from V and 1 base from J, the junction contained 5 bases not matched to a gene. CDR3 residues: CASSTKGQGTNEKLFF. The CDR3 DNA follows: TGTGCCAGCAGCACCAAGGGACAGGGAACTAATGAAAAACTGTTTTTT.

The rearrangement links TRBV6-5 to TRBJ2-1; 7 bases are a match to TRBD2. Germline CDR1 is MNHEY and CDR2 is SVGAGI. V dropped 0 bases and J dropped 6; count of bases not matched to a gene: 2. The CDR3 spans 14 residues. CDR3 in amino acids: CASSYSWTSNEQFF. The CDR3 DNA sequence: TGTGCCAGCAGTTACTCTTGGACTAGCAATGAGCAGTTCTTC.

This clone appeared a few times. V gene TRBV28 combines with J gene TRBJ2-4, with TRBD1 as a possible D gene (5 bases). Looked up from germline, CDR1 is MDHEN and CDR2 is SYDVKM. The CDR3 is made up of 15 amino acids. Trimming removed 7 bases at V and 1 base at J, with 14 bases between. The CDR3 protein is CASTQGGTAKNIQYF. CDR3 nucleotide sequence: TGTGCCAGCACCCAGGGTGGCACTGCCAAAAACATTCAGTACTTC.

With respect to this clone: This CDR3 is also generated by other DNA sequences in the sample. The genes are TRBV25-1 and TRBJ2-2, with unresolved D. The V end lost 4 bases, the J end lost 7 bases, and 7 bases lay between the germline ends. Germline CDR1 and CDR2: MGHDK and SYGVNS. This CDR3 is 12 amino acids long. The chain's CDR3 is CASSVSGGELFF. DNA of the CDR3: TGTGCCAGCAGTGTATCCGGCGGGGAGCTGTTTTTT.

This chain connects TRBV11-2 to TRBJ2-5; perhaps TRBD2 as D (6 bases). Trimming removed 5 bases at V and 5 bases at J, with 6 bases between. This CDR3 comprises 11 residues. Per germline, CDR1 SGHAT and CDR2 FQNNGV. The DNA of the CDR3 is TGTGCCAGCAGCGGAGGGGAGACCCAGTACTTC. Amino acid sequence: CASSGGETQYF.

V usage is TRBV4-2 and J usage is TRBJ1-5, with D unclear. Trimming cost V 5 bases and J 2 bases, with 10 bases left between them. The germline V gene encodes CDR1 LGHNA and CDR2 YNFKEQ. The CDR3 length is 14 residues. The CDR3: CASSRETGNQPQHF. The CDR3 DNA sequence: TGTGCCAGCAGCAGGGAGACGGGCAATCAGCCCCAGCATTTT.

The chain uses TRBV9 and TRBJ2-1; maybe TRBD1 (6 bases). Trimming left V 3 bases short and J 13 bases short, with 17 bases between. The V gene's germline CDR1 is SGDLS and CDR2 YYNGEE. The CDR3 extends over 13 amino acids. The CDR3 is CASSAQGDTVQFF. The CDR3 coding sequence is TGTGCCAGCAGCGCACAAGGGGACACGGTACAGTTCTTC.

V usage is TRBV5-1 and J usage is TRBJ1-2; possibly TRBD1 for D (5 bases). Germline CDR1 and CDR2: SGHRS and YFSETQ. Trimming left V 0 bases short and J 8 bases short, with 8 bases between. This CDR3 is 12 amino acids long. The CDR3 loop reads CASSLDRGGYTF. The CDR3, as DNA: TGCGCCAGCAGCTTGGACCGGGGGGGCTACACCTTC.

The chain joins TRBV12-5 to TRBJ1-5; the match to TRBD1 covers 7 bases. The germline V gene encodes CDR1 LGHNT and CDR2 FRNRAP. The CDR3 has 17 amino acids. Unmatched junction bases numbered 12, after V lost 0 bases and J lost 7 bases. The CDR3 loop reads CASGLVIGDSKIQPQHF. The CDR3 bases are TGTGCTAGTGGTTTGGTAATTGGGGACAGCAAAATACAGCCCCAGCATTTT.

This clone was detected only a few times. The chain couples TRBV6-5 to TRBJ2-3, with TRBD2 as a possible D gene (5 bases). Germline V gene data show CDR1 as MNHEY and CDR2 as SVGAGI. Trimming cost V 7 bases and J 2 bases, with 10 bases left between them. The CDR3 spans 13 residues. In DNA, the CDR3 is TGTGCCAGCACAGCGGCTATCACAGATACGCAGTATTTT. Translated, it gives CASTAAITDTQYF.

The sample holds a few counts of this clone. V usage is TRBV5-1 and J usage is TRBJ2-7; 10 positions agree with TRBD2. This CDR3 has 16 amino acids. The junction had 11 bases not matched to a gene; V was cut back by 4 bases and J by 4 bases. Germline CDR1 is SGHRS and CDR2 is YFSETQ. DNA of the CDR3: TGCGCCAGCAGCCCCCGGCCCGGGACTAGCGAGTACGAGCAGTACTTC. Translation: CASSPRPGTSEYEQYF.

The gene calls are TRBV6-5 and TRBJ1-2; D remains unclear. The CDR3 is made up of 15 amino acids. Per germline, CDR1 MNHEY and CDR2 SVGAGI. The V and J ends lost 6 bases and 6 bases respectively, with 20 bases between them. CDR3 loop: CASSGGGRRLNGYTF. CDR3 sequence (DNA): TGTGCCAGCAGCGGAGGTGGGCGGAGGCTGAATGGCTACACCTTC.

This rearrangement joins TRBV28 to TRBJ1-5, with TRBD1 matching 10 bases. The germline V gene encodes CDR1 MDHEN and CDR2 SYDVKM. The V segment lost 4 bases and the J segment 4 bases; nucleotides outside the gene matches: 7. The CDR3 runs 16 residues. The CDR3 nucleotides read TGTGCCAGCAGTTCCCCGGGACAGGGGACGAATCAGCCCCAGCATTTT. It is translated as CASSSPGQGTNQPQHF.